The present entry profiles one T cell receptor beta chain with its context. This clonotype was seen ten or more times. The target of this receptor is not known. No base-level quality is on record; no much larger clone is a single base apart. Preparation of the library involved multiplex PCR. Sequencing relied on an Illumina HiSeq 4000. TCR beta libraries were built with iRepertoire HTBI primers and Arm-PCR amplification of CDR3 regions. Gel purification was performed on PCR products prior to sequencing. On the study's bioinformatics: A total of 62 TRBV and approximately 15 TRBJ segments were identified across samples and were used for gene usage analysis of CDR3 amino acid clonotypes. COPE and FqMerger were used to merge the filtered high-quality paired reads into contigs. BLAST was used to align contigs to IMGT TRBV, TRBD and TRBJ reference genes, with CDR3 defined following IMGT. Any clonotype with a frequency above 0.1% was counted as a highly expanded clone. Repertoire diversity was measured by Shannon entropy, and V-J evenness by the Gini coefficient. Public clonotypes were defined as clonotypes shared by more than one individual. The public sequencing data were trimmed at Q25 with fastp and processed into clonotypes with MiXCR by TCRdb, which kept only in-frame beta chains. Under each unique CDR3 protein, matching rows form one entry showing the most common genes and DNA. Here the V and J calls rest on TCRdb's processing, not on the authors' analysis. The sample has 360,000 or so distinct CDR3 sequences on record, over 15% of them singletons. The ten largest clonotypes hold 30% of the sample.

The data belong to a study of regulatory T cells in long-lasting Graves disease (dated by TCRdb to the early 2020s). Looking at the study overall: In the newly diagnosed Graves' disease group, patients had been taking antithyroid drugs for less than 3 months. Persistent Graves' disease patients were compared with newly diagnosed Graves' disease patients by peripheral blood TCR sequencing and RNA sequencing. The study was registered as a clinical trial and conducted in China. A total of roughly 35 samples underwent TCR sequencing: about 13 from persistent and around 20 from newly diagnosed Graves' disease patients.

Trimming takes 3 bases from V and 2 bases from J, and the germline ends sit 11 bases apart. From its cysteine to its phenylalanine, the CDR3 spans 16 amino acids. The retained sequence is limited to the CDR3, 48 bases, with the frame set at the first base. In light of the paper, this sample's time point label describes: newly diagnosed GD, antithyroid drugs for less than 3 months. For both TCR sequencing and RNA sequencing, RNA was extracted from PBMCs using TRIzol. Graves' disease was diagnosed according to American Thyroid Association guidelines. The patients came from an endocrinology department in Xi'an, China. Each patient gave roughly 10 milliliters of peripheral blood, collected in an EDTA anticoagulant tube. Ficoll Paque Plus density gradient separation was used to isolate PBMCs, and no further T cell sorting was performed. An Agilent 2100 Bioanalyzer and agarose gel were used to assess RNA quality, and a NanoDrop 2000 was used to measure RNA concentration.

General findings and caveats noted by the study authors: Only peripheral blood was studied, because thyroid tissue, the primary lesion, was inaccessible. Persistent disease showed preferential use of TRBV28, TRBJ1-2 and TRBJ2-5, whereas newly diagnosed disease favored TRBV20-1 and TRBJ2-1. Lower TCR Shannon entropy and fewer highly expanded clones were observed in persistent Graves' disease patients than in newly diagnosed patients, which suggested clonal expansion. Persistent patients shared more public clonotypes among themselves (around 3,000) than newly diagnosed patients did (approximately 870). Sequencing and analysis were limited to the TCR beta chain. The small sample size was acknowledged by the authors as a limitation that may reduce accuracy.

The same data also contributed to another study, on T cells in Graves' hyperthyroidism and ophthalmopathy. As the second study states: Graves' hyperthyroidism was defined as stable when no progression to ophthalmopathy occurred over 18 months of follow-up. Hyperthyroidism patients were newly diagnosed, with disease duration under 2 months, and aged 18 to 65 years. The study excluded patients with uncontrolled infections, other autoimmune diseases, pregnancy or lactation. Clinical symptoms, serum thyroxine and TRAb, thyroid ultrasound, and orbital computed tomography formed the basis for the diagnoses. The TCR CDR3 was subjected to a first round of RT-PCR using the HTBI primer set and the Qiagen OneStep RT-PCR kit. Blood samples also contained most of the expanded thyroid clonotypes (frequency above 0.001), which suggests that blood repertoires may reflect thyroid immune responses. A model built on a 13 V-J signature distinguished ophthalmopathy from stable hyperthyroidism, reaching 85% to 90% sensitivity and approximately 83% specificity in cross-validation and 80%/75% in testing. In validation, the model predicted progression to ophthalmopathy a median of about 6.8 months before onset, with about 71% sensitivity and around 76% specificity. To identify TCR V-J signatures that set the groups apart, the researchers used a discovery cohort of 100 patients, made up of fewer than 50 with Graves' ophthalmopathy and 57 with stable Graves' hyperthyroidism. Whether ophthalmopathy could be predicted prospectively was tested in an independent validation cohort made up of roughly 19 hyperthyroidism patients plus 17 patients who later progressed to ophthalmopathy. The approximately 98 discovery patients were randomly divided into training and test sets at a 7:3 ratio. In six Graves' hyperthyroidism patients, the study also compared T-cell repertoires from thyroid tissue with T-cell repertoires from blood. After sampling, hyperthyroidism patients received methimazole starting at 30 mg daily, and ophthalmopathy patients received high-dose intravenous methylprednisolone. The libraries were constructed in a second round of multiplex PCR and then size-selected and purified. Libraries were sequenced paired-end with 100 bp reads on an Illumina HiSeq2000. Raw data were processed with SOAPnuke, discarding reads with adapters, uncalled bases, mean Phred below 15, or no exact constant-primer or identifier match. COPE v1.2.5 was used to merge the high-quality paired reads, and each unique nucleotide sequence was defined as a clonotype. MiTCR v1.1 was used to align the clonotypes against IMGT TRBV, TRBD and TRBJ reference segments. The analysis included only V-J combinations with a frequency above 0.0001, which together covered roughly 99% of the repertoires. A TCS score was defined as the ratio between F50 (clonal expansion) and ExV (chaos), using BLOSUM62-based TCRdist between CDR3 peptides within each V-J. Welch's t-statistics and random forest reduced roughly 540 V-J features to around 14, which were used in a naive Bayes classifier (R e1071). No statistical method was used to set the sample size in advance, and investigators knew the group allocation. The paper reports TCR Vbeta CDR3 sequencing of 140 or so peripheral blood samples: approximately 41 ophthalmopathy, approximately 74 hyperthyroidism and approximately 17 progressor patients.

This TCR was recovered from a man aged 35 to 55 with Graves disease. Donor details come from another sample of the same person, matched by shared clones. The V and J segments used are TRBV12-3 or TRBV12-4 and TRBJ2-6; the D gene cannot be resolved reliably. This specimen was peripheral blood mononuclear cells (PBMCs), taken at new diagnosis, from a patient treated with antithyroid drugs. The CDR3 sequence is CASSFGPSPGANVLTF. The DNA reads as follows: TGTGCCAGCAGTTTTGGACCCTCTCCTGGGGCCAACGTCCTGACTTTC.